This T cell receptor beta chain is drawn from a study of shared clonotypes between healthy human individuals. Trimming took 5 bases from V and 2 from J, leaving 17 bases between them. Looked up from germline, CDR1 is SGHVS and CDR2 is FQNEAQ. This CDR3 region has 16 residues. TCRdb's copy holds only in-frame clones and misses some; the assay was immunoSEQ multiplex PCR. The sample has approximately 1,500,000 clones; roughly 96% are singletons. This clonotype originated in a man aged 25-45 years in good health. V usage is TRBV7-8 and J usage is TRBJ2-3; D may be TRBD1 or TRBD2 (5 bases each). The sample taken for sequencing was naive CD4+ T cells sorted from blood. Subset noted: CD45RA+ positively selected. CDR3: CASSPRRGDDTDTQYF. Here the CDR3 DNA reads TGTGCCAGCAGCCCGAGGAGAGGGGACGACACAGATACGCAGTATTTT.